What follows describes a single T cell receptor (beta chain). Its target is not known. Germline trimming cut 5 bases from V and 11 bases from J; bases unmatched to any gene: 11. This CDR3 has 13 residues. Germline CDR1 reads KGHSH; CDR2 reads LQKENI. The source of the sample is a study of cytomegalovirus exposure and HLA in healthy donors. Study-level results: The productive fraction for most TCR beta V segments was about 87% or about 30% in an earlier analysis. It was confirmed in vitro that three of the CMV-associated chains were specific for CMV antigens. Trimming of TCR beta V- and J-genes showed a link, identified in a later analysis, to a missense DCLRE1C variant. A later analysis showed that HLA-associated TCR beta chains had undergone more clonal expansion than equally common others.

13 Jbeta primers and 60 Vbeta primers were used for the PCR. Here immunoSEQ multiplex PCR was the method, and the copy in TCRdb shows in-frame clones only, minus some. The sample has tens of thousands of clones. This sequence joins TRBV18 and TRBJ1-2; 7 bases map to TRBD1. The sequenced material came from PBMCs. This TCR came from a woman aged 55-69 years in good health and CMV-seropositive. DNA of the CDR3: TGTGCCAGCTCAAGCGGACAGGAGGTGAGGTACACCTTC. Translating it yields CASSSGQEVRYTF.